This T cell receptor (beta chain) was identified during a study of T cell repertoires in cytomegalovirus infection. About the study: The authors relied on CMV epitopes, both recently identified HLA-C-restricted and well-studied HLA-B-restricted.

With regard to this clonotype: Antigen unknown. A much larger clone lies one base from this, so it may be a read error.

The CDR3 spans 16 residues. From germline, CDR1 is SGHTA and CDR2 FQGNSA. A single record per CDR3 protein comes from TCRdb applying MiXCR to the reads. The data hold hundreds of thousands of distinct CDR3 sequences, with approximately 30% observed a single time. The chain carries TRBV7-2 and TRBJ2-1, with D perhaps TRBD1 or TRBD2 (6 bases each). This receptor was taken from a human donor in good health (CMV status not recorded). Some clones in this sample may be carry-over from other donors' samples. The sequencing here drew on cultured CD8+ T cells from PBMCs, taken from culture after CMV antigen stimulation. CDR3: CANSPRGGEAYNEQFF. DNA of the CDR3: TGTGCCAACAGCCCCAGGGGCGGGGAGGCATACAATGAGCAGTTCTTC. The complete variable domain, with remaining parts taken from reference TRBV7-2 and TRBJ2-1, reads GAGVSQSPSNKVTEKGKDVELRCDPISGHTALYWYRQSLGQGLEFLIYFQGNSAPDKSGLPSDRFSAERTGGSVSTLTIQRTQQEDSAVYLCANSPRGGEAYNEQFFGPGTRLTVL.